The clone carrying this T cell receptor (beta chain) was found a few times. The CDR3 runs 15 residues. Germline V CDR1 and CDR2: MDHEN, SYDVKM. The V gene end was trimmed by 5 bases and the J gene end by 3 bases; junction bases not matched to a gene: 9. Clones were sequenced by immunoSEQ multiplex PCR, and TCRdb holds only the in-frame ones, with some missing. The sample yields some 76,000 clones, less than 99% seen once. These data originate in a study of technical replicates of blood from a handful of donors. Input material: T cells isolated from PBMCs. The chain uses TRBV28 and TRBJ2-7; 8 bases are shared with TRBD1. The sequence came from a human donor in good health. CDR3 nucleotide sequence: TGTGCCAGCAGTACTACCGGGACAGGATACTACGAGCAGTACTTC. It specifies CASSTTGTGYYEQYF.